This passage covers 15 T cell receptor beta chains from one sample sequenced in a study of Ad26.COV2.S vaccination and SARS-CoV-2 variants. Assay used: immunoSEQ multiplex PCR; TCRdb lists only in-frame clones, some missing. The profile covers hundreds of thousands of clones, with about nine tenths appearing a single time and 3.4% taken by the ten largest. Sample treatment: about 20 received Ad26.COV2.S at low or high dose, single or two shots; 5 received placebo; per-sample allocation not given. Sampling was done on day 63 after the first vaccine or placebo injection. The starting material was peripheral blood, obtained in a trial of Ad26.COV2.S vaccine versus placebo. The receptor source for this set is a person between 18 and 60 years old who received the Ad26.COV2.S COVID-19 vaccine or a placebo.

The J gene is TRBJ1-1, the V gene TRBV5-6, with D possibly matching TRBD1 (5 bases). The V end was cut by 1 base, the J end by 4 bases, with 11 bases between. CDR3 length: 14 residues. The germline V gene encodes CDR1 SGHDT and CDR2 YYEEEE. CDR3 sequence reads: CASSLFQGTTEAFF. The CDR3, as DNA: TGTGCCAGCAGCTTGTTTCAAGGGACCACTGAAGCTTTCTTT.

J is TRBJ2-5 and V is TRBV29-1; possible D gene TRBD2, 6 bases. CDR1 is SQVTM, CDR2 ANQGSEA, per germline. This CDR3 region has 13 residues. The V end was cut by 3 bases, the J end by 5 bases, with 13 bases between. Written as DNA, the CDR3 is TGCAGCGTTGAGGGACTCACCGGGGAGACCCAGTACTTC. Translation: CSVEGLTGETQYF. The whole variable domain, remainder taken from reference TRBV29-1 and TRBJ2-5, is SAVISQKPSRDICQRGTSLTIQCQVDSQVTMMFWYRQQPGQSLTLIATANQGSEATYESGFVIDKFPISRPNLTFSTLTVSNMSPEDSSIYLCSVEGLTGETQYFGPGTRLLVL.

This chain links TRBV12-5 with TRBJ2-5, with TRBD2 as a possible D gene (6 bases). CDR1 and CDR2 (germline): LGHNT, FRNRAP. V lost 6 bases, J lost 5 bases, and 19 bases lay in between. CDR3 size: 15 residues. As DNA, the CDR3 is TGTGCTAGTGGCCCACTCGGCGGAGGGAGGGAGACCCAGTACTTC. Translating gives CASGPLGGGRETQYF.

The gene calls are TRBV3-1 (or the pseudogene TRBV3-2) and TRBJ2-3; 15 bases are shared with TRBD2. J lost 7 bases, V lost 5 bases, and 7 bases had no gene match. The CDR3 runs to 16 residues. Germline CDR1 and CDR2: LGHDT and YNNKEL (reference sequence). CDR3 region: CASSTGLAGGLYTQYF. The DNA of the CDR3 is TGTGCCAGCAGCACAGGACTAGCGGGGGGGCTGTATACGCAGTATTTT.

This clone was detected only once. This sequence joins TRBV6-5 and TRBJ2-7; 11 nucleotides match TRBD2. The CDR3 extends over 14 amino acids. Germline values: CDR1 MNHEY, CDR2 SVGAGI. Trimming removed 4 bases from V and 6 bases from J; junction bases left unmatched: 5. The CDR3 is CASSSASGGTEQYF. The CDR3 DNA is TGTGCCAGCAGTTCCGCTAGCGGGGGGACCGAGCAGTACTTC.

The chain joins TRBV15 to TRBJ2-5; D is perhaps TRBD2 (6 bases). CDR1 and CDR2 (germline): LNHNV, YYDKDF (reference sequence). Trimming shortened V by 0 bases and J by 4 bases, and 9 bases separated the two germline ends. This CDR3 spans 14 amino acids. The CDR3 DNA reads as TGTGCCACCAGCAGAGATGGTAGCGGAGAGACCCAGTACTTC. It translates to CATSRDGSGETQYF.

The J gene is TRBJ1-1, the V gene TRBV6-5; D is possibly TRBD1 (6 bases). V gave up 6 bases and J gave up 0 bases, with 11 bases separating them. The CDR3 totals 14 residues. Germline V gene lookup returns CDR1 MNHEY and CDR2 SVGAGI. This chain's CDR3 is CASSAGALNTEAFF. In nucleotides, the CDR3 is TGTGCCAGCAGCGCAGGGGCCTTGAACACTGAAGCTTTCTTT.

The chain uses TRBV7-8 and TRBJ2-7, with 13 bases identical to TRBD2. The germline V gene has CDR1 SGHVS and CDR2 FQNEAQ. The junction had 9 bases not matched to a gene; V was cut back by 5 bases and J by 2 bases. This CDR3 region has 17 residues. As DNA, the CDR3 is TGTGCCAGCAGCACAGGACTAGCGGGGGCGACACCCTACGAGCAGTACTTC. It is translated as CASSTGLAGATPYEQYF. Complete variable domain (other parts from reference TRBV7-8 and TRBJ2-7): GAGVSQSPRYKVAKRGQDVALRCDPISGHVSLFWYQQALGQGPEFLTYFQNEAQLDKSGLPSDRFFAERPEGSVSTLKIQRTQQEDSAVYLCASSTGLAGATPYEQYFGPGTRLTVT.

The chain couples TRBV19 to TRBJ1-1, with D tentatively TRBD1 (5 bases). V lost 8 bases, J lost 4 bases, and 11 bases lay in between. CDR1 is LNHDA, CDR2 SQIVND, per germline (reference sequence). CDR3 length: 12 residues. Here the CDR3 DNA reads TGTGCCAGTGGACCGAGGGGCACTGAAGCTTTCTTT. Translation gives CASGPRGTEAFF.

CDR3 coding DNA: TGTGCCAGCAGCCAACGAGGGGGGAACACCGGGGAGCTGTTTTTT. Its translation is CASSQRGGNTGELFF. The rearrangement links TRBV6-5 to TRBJ2-2, with a weak D call TRBD1 (6 bases). The CDR3 has 15 residues. CDR1 and CDR2 (germline): MNHEY, SVGAGI. The V gene lost 6 bases and the J gene lost 1 base, with 12 bases spanning the gap.

Only one count was recorded for this clone. This rearrangement joins TRBV7-8 to TRBJ2-6; D possibly uses TRBD1 or TRBD2 (5 bases each). In germline, CDR1 is SGHVS, CDR2 FQNEAQ. There are 18 residues in the CDR3. The V end lost 1 base, the J end lost 2 bases, and 15 bases lay between the germline ends. Written as DNA, the CDR3 is TGTGCCAGCAGCTTAGTGGGACCAAAGGACCCTGGGGCCAACGTCCTGACTTTC. Translating it yields CASSLVGPKDPGANVLTF.

This clone has a single count. CDR3 sequence: CASSNRDSHSYNSPLHF. DNA of the CDR3: TGTGCCAGTAGTAACCGGGACAGCCACTCCTATAATTCACCCCTCCACTTT. V and J are TRBV19 and TRBJ1-6; 7 nucleotides agree with TRBD1. The CDR3 consists of 17 residues. The germline V gene encodes CDR1 LNHDA and CDR2 SQIVND (reference sequence). V shed 4 bases and J 0 bases; nucleotides not matched to a gene: 6.

The rearrangement links TRBV15 to TRBJ1-1, with D perhaps TRBD1 (5 bases). The germline V gene encodes CDR1 LNHNV and CDR2 YYDKDF (reference sequence). The CDR3 length is 14 residues. With 10 bases removed from V and 0 bases from J, the gap between germline ends came to 15 bases. CDR3 coding DNA: TGTGCCATCGGGACCAGAGTAATGAACACTGAAGCTTTCTTT. Translated: CAIGTRVMNTEAFF.

The V gene is TRBV30, the J gene TRBJ1-2; 11 bases fit TRBD1. The CDR3 spans 13 residues. Germline assignment: CDR1 GTSNPN and CDR2 SVGIG (reference sequence). V shed 2 bases and J 6 bases; nucleotides not matched to a gene: 2. CDR3 protein: CAWSPGQGDGYTF. The CDR3 DNA reads TGTGCCTGGAGTCCGGGACAGGGGGATGGCTACACCTTC.

V and J are TRBV3-1 (or the pseudogene TRBV3-2) and TRBJ2-7; 8 positions agree with TRBD1. V dropped 4 bases and J dropped 4; count of bases not matched to a gene: 9. CDR3 length: 15 amino acids. Germline lookup yields CDR1 LGHDT and CDR2 YNNKEL (reference sequence). This CDR3 reads CASSLGGDRGYEQYF. CDR3 nucleotide sequence: TGTGCCAGCAGCCTAGGTGGAGACAGGGGTTACGAGCAGTACTTC.